This entry lists 21 T cell receptor beta chains sequenced from one sample in a study of control samples from healthy donors and cancer patients. Using immunoSEQ multiplex PCR, the repertoire was profiled, and TCRdb retains in-frame clones only, with some absent. The sample shows roughly 90,000 clones, roughly 89% of them seen only once. Sequencing was performed on PBMCs. These receptors came from a woman in her forties or fifties with colorectal cancer.

The chain joins TRBV7-3 to TRBJ2-1, with D unclear. Trimming left V 5 bases short and J 9 bases short, with 14 bases between. CDR1 is SGHTA, CDR2 FQGTGA, per germline. The CDR3 loop spans 13 amino acids. Written as DNA, the CDR3 is TGTGCCAGCAGCGCAACGGTGTTGGGTGAGCAGTTCTTC. Translation: CASSATVLGEQFF. The variable domain in full, completed from reference TRBV7-3 and TRBJ2-1, reads GAGVSQTPSNKVTEKGKYVELRCDPISGHTALYWYRQSLGQGPEFLIYFQGTGAADDSGLPNDRFFAVRPEGSVSTLKIQRTERGDSAVYLCASSATVLGEQFFGPGTRLTVL.

The genes are TRBV10-3 and TRBJ1-4; D not certain. The germline V gene has CDR1 ENHRY and CDR2 SYGVKD. The CDR3 length is 13 residues. V shed 8 bases and J shed 7 bases, with 14 bases lying between them. The CDR3 region has the DNA TGTGCCATCCGCTCGCCCCCCGCTGAAAAACTGTTTTTT. Protein product: CAIRSPPAEKLFF.

The rearrangement uses TRBV3-1 (or the pseudogene TRBV3-2) and TRBJ1-1; 7 bases agree with TRBD1. The CDR3 spans 14 residues. The trim removed 4 bases at V and 5 bases at J, leaving 7 bases unmatched. In germline, CDR1 is LGHDT, CDR2 YNNKEL (reference sequence). In nucleotides, the CDR3 is TGTGCCAGCAGCCCCCGGGGACAGTTAACTGAAGCTTTCTTT. It translates to CASSPRGQLTEAFF.

The rearrangement joins TRBV11-1 to TRBJ2-3, with D perhaps assigned TRBD1 or TRBD2 (5 bases each). Germline V gene lookup returns CDR1 SGHAT and CDR2 FQDESV (reference sequence). The CDR3 is made up of 15 amino acids. Trimming removed 7 bases from V and 3 bases from J, with 17 bases in between. In DNA, the CDR3 is TGTGCCAGCAAAACCGGGACCCTCGGGACAGATACGCAGTATTTT. Encoded protein: CASKTGTLGTDTQYF. The entire variable domain, with the rest obtained from reference TRBV11-1 and TRBJ2-3, is as follows: EAEVAQSPRYKITEKSQAVAFWCDPISGHATLYWYRQILGQGPELLVQFQDESVVDDSQLPKDRFSAERLKGVDSTLKIQPAELGDSAMYLCASKTGTLGTDTQYFGPGTRLTVL.

The CDR3 sequence: CASSDSGYREKLFF. The CDR3 DNA reads TGTGCCAGTAGCGACTCAGGGTATCGGGAAAAACTGTTTTTT. This chain links TRBV19 with TRBJ1-4, with a possible D match to TRBD1 (5 bases). CDR3 size: 14 residues. Per the germline V gene, CDR1 is LNHDA and CDR2 is SQIVND (reference sequence). Trimming removed 6 bases at V and 8 bases at J, with 16 bases between.

The chain has TRBV6-5 and TRBJ2-2; D is perhaps TRBD1 (5 bases). CDR3 length: 12 residues. From germline, CDR1 is MNHEY and CDR2 SVGAGI. Deletions cut 6 bases from V and 3 bases from J, with 5 bases between. CDR3 nucleotides: TGTGCCAGCAGAGGGGACACCGGGGAGCTGTTTTTT. Protein product: CASRGDTGELFF.

The chain carries TRBV5-1 and TRBJ2-2, with TRBD2 matching over 8 bases. The CDR3 is 15 amino acids. V shed 4 bases, J shed 0 bases, and the junction held 2 bases outside the gene matches. From germline, CDR1 is SGHRS and CDR2 YFSETQ. In DNA, the CDR3 is TGCGCCAGCAGCATTAGCGGGACGAACACCGGGGAGCTGTTTTTT. This encodes CASSISGTNTGELFF. The whole variable domain, remainder taken from reference TRBV5-1 and TRBJ2-2, is KAGVTQTPRYLIKTRGQQVTLSCSPISGHRSVSWYQQTPGQGLQFLFEYFSETQRNKGNFPGRFSGRQFSNSRSEMNVSTLELGDSALYLCASSISGTNTGELFFGEGSRLTVL.

The chain carries TRBV19 and TRBJ1-2, with D unresolved. The germline CDR1 and CDR2 sequences are LNHDA and SQIVND (reference sequence). CDR3 size: 14 residues. Trimming pared 6 bases from V and 8 bases from J, leaving 19 bases between. In DNA, the CDR3 is TGTGCCAGTAGCCCCACGGCCAGTCGGCGAGGCTACACCTTC. As protein: CASSPTASRRGYTF.

The V call is TRBV24-1, the J call TRBJ1-4, with D possibly being TRBD1 (5 bases). CDR1 is KGHDR and CDR2 is SFDVKD in the germline V gene. The V end lost 6 bases, the J end lost 7 bases, and 14 bases lay between the germline ends. The CDR3 has 14 residues. The CDR3 DNA follows: TGTGCCACCAGTAAATCCGGGACCGGTGAAAAACTGTTTTTT. It yields the protein CATSKSGTGEKLFF.

This sequence joins TRBV2 and TRBJ1-1; 9 nucleotides align to TRBD1. Germline V gives CDR1 SNHLY, CDR2 FYNNEI. The ends lost 6 bases at V and 4 bases at J; junction bases unmatched: 3. This CDR3 region has 13 residues. Written as DNA, the CDR3 is TGTGCCAGCAGAGAGGACAGGGGCACTGAAGCTTTCTTT. This gives the protein CASREDRGTEAFF.

The chain combines TRBV7-2 with TRBJ1-2; D possibly corresponds to TRBD1 (6 bases). Trimming removed 5 bases at V and 2 bases at J, with 9 bases between. This CDR3 comprises 13 residues. Germline CDR1 is SGHTA and CDR2 is FQGNSA. The CDR3 here is CASSTGQNYGYTF. DNA for the CDR3: TGTGCCAGCAGCACCGGACAGAACTATGGCTACACCTTC. Together with reference TRBV7-2 and TRBJ1-2, the CDR3 gives the full variable domain: GAGVSQSPSNKVTEKGKDVELRCDPISGHTALYWYRQSLGQGLEFLIYFQGNSAPDKSGLPSDRFSAERTGGSVSTLTIQRTQQEDSAVYLCASSTGQNYGYTFGSGTRLTVV.

V is TRBV3-1 (or the pseudogene TRBV3-2) and J is TRBJ2-1; TRBD1 matches 7 bases. The V segment lost 4 bases and the J segment 5 bases; nucleotides outside the gene matches: 8. From germline, CDR1 is LGHDT and CDR2 YNNKEL (reference sequence). The CDR3 runs 15 residues. CDR3 amino acids: CASSRRQGWDNEQFF. CDR3 DNA: TGTGCCAGCAGCCGGAGACAGGGTTGGGACAATGAGCAGTTCTTC.

The CDR3 protein is CATSDSGTNTGELFF. CDR3 in DNA: TGTGCCACCAGTGATTCAGGGACGAACACCGGGGAGCTGTTTTTT. The gene calls are TRBV24-1 and TRBJ2-2, with D tentatively TRBD1 (5 bases). This CDR3 region has 15 residues. Germline V CDR1 and CDR2: KGHDR, SFDVKD. V was shortened by 2 bases and J by 0 bases, with 6 bases between the two germline ends.

The chain recombines TRBV27 with TRBJ2-7; D perhaps matches TRBD1 (5 bases). Per the germline V gene, CDR1 is MNHEY and CDR2 is SMNVEV (reference sequence). Trimming shortened V by 5 bases and J by 0 bases, and 17 bases separated the two germline ends. This CDR3 comprises 16 residues. The CDR3: CASSPSTGESSYEQYV. DNA for the CDR3: TGTGCCAGCAGTCCGTCAACAGGTGAGAGCTCCTACGAGCAGTACGTC.

The chain is built from TRBV7-9 and TRBJ1-2, with TRBD1 identical over 9 bases. J lost 4 bases, V lost 5 bases, and 2 bases had no gene match. This CDR3 spans 13 amino acids. Germline V gene data show CDR1 as SEHNR and CDR2 as FQNEAQ (reference sequence). The CDR3 is CASSPQGAYGYTF. The DNA of the CDR3 is TGTGCCAGCAGCCCACAGGGGGCCTATGGCTACACCTTC.

The chain couples TRBV6-6 to TRBJ1-6; 8 positions agree with TRBD1. Per germline, CDR1 MNHNY and CDR2 SVGAGI (reference sequence). CDR3 length: 16 amino acids. J was trimmed by 5 bases and V by 4 bases; bases with no gene match: 7. CDR3: CASSSIDRGDNSPLHF. The DNA of the CDR3 is TGTGCCAGCAGTTCAATCGACAGGGGAGATAATTCACCCCTCCACTTT.

The chain couples TRBV3-1 (or the pseudogene TRBV3-2) to TRBJ2-6; D is unclear. Germline V gene sequence: CDR1 LGHDT, CDR2 YNNKEL (reference sequence). CDR3 length: 15 amino acids. V dropped 4 bases and J dropped 0 bases, with 7 bases sitting between them. This chain's CDR3 is CASSLQSSGANVLTF. As DNA, the CDR3 is TGTGCCAGCAGCCTACAGAGCTCTGGGGCCAACGTCCTGACTTTC.

The chain links TRBV27 to TRBJ1-1, with D perhaps matching TRBD1 (6 bases). CDR1 MNHEY and CDR2 SMNVEV come from the germline V gene (reference sequence). Trimming took off 6 bases at V and 5 bases at J, with 13 bases between the two ends. This CDR3 spans 13 amino acids. The CDR3 sequence: CASSYRVLTEAFF. CDR3 nucleotides: TGTGCCAGCAGCTACAGGGTTCTTACTGAAGCTTTCTTT.

The chain is built from TRBV5-1 and TRBJ1-4; 10 bases align to TRBD1. The ends lost 0 bases at V and 7 bases at J; junction bases unmatched: 6. CDR1 SGHRS and CDR2 YFSETQ come from the germline V gene. The CDR3 sequence is 16 residues long. In DNA, the CDR3 is TGCGCCAGCAGCTTGGAGGGACAGGGGTCGGGTGAAAAACTGTTTTTT. Translated, it gives CASSLEGQGSGEKLFF.

The rearrangement joins TRBV5-5 to TRBJ2-1, with a possible D match to TRBD2 (6 bases). Germline CDR1 and CDR2: SGHKS and YYEKEE (reference sequence). This CDR3 has 13 residues. V dropped 7 bases and J dropped 3 bases, with 11 bases sitting between them. The CDR3 spells CASAIADYNEQFF. The CDR3 region has the DNA TGTGCCAGCGCCATAGCGGACTACAATGAGCAGTTCTTC. Drawing the rest from reference TRBV5-5 and TRBJ2-1, the complete variable domain is DAGVTQSPTHLIKTRGQQVTLRCSPISGHKSVSWYQQVLGQGPQFIFQYYEKEERGRGNFPDRFSARQFPNYSSELNVNALLLGDSALYLCASAIADYNEQFFGPGTRLTVL.

This clone was seen once. The J gene is TRBJ1-2, the V gene TRBV5-1; the match to TRBD1 covers 8 bases. The J segment lost 8 bases and the V segment lost 3 bases, leaving 12 bases of the junction unmatched. The CDR3 runs 15 residues. The germline gives CDR1 SGHRS, CDR2 YFSETQ. CDR3 sequence: CASSSQGAIYGGYTF. The CDR3 DNA sequence: TGCGCCAGCAGCTCTCAGGGGGCGATATATGGGGGCTACACCTTC. Complete variable domain (other parts from reference TRBV5-1 and TRBJ1-2): KAGVTQTPRYLIKTRGQQVTLSCSPISGHRSVSWYQQTPGQGLQFLFEYFSETQRNKGNFPGRFSGRQFSNSRSEMNVSTLELGDSALYLCASSSQGAIYGGYTFGSGTRLTVV.